This record looks at one T cell receptor (beta chain) sequence and its context. Its target is not known. Regarding treatment: oral pan-JAK inhibitor, 5-10 mg twice daily. Lesional scalp punch biopsies and peripheral blood were collected from alopecia areata patients. From PBMCs, CD4+ and CD8+ T cells were sorted. These data originate in a study of CD8+ T cells in alopecia areata. Extracted RNA was reverse transcribed, and the resulting cDNA served as sequencing template. Using immunoSEQ multiplex PCR, the repertoire was profiled, and TCRdb retains in-frame clones only, with some absent. The repertoire has roughly 92,000 clones, about two thirds of them found once; the top ten carry 17%. Study observations and caveats: Higher clonality and more expanded CD8+ clones appeared in lesional than normal scalp.

Germline trimming cut 7 bases from V and 5 bases from J; bases unmatched to any gene: 6. Germline CDR1 and CDR2: SQVTM and ANQGSEA. The CDR3 is 12 residues long. Sequences were derived from CD8+ T cells sorted from blood, sampled at week 44, from a patient treated with tofacitinib. The chain combines TRBV29-1 with TRBJ2-7, with 9 bases aligning to TRBD1. The clonotype was recovered from a human donor with alopecia areata. CDR3: CSAIDRGNEQYF. In nucleotides, the CDR3 is TGCAGCGCCATAGACAGGGGGAACGAGCAGTACTTC.